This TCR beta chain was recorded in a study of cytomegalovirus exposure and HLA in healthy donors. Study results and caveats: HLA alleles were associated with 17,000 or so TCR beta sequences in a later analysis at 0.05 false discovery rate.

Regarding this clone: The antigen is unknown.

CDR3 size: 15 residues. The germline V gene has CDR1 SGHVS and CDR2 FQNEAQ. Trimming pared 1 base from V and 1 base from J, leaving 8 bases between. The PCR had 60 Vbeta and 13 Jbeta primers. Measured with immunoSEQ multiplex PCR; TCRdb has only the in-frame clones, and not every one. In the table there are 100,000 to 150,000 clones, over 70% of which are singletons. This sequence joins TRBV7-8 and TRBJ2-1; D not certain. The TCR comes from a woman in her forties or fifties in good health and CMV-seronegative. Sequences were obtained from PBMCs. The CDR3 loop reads CASSLERQSYNEQFF. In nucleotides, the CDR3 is TGTGCCAGCAGCTTAGAGAGACAATCCTACAATGAGCAGTTCTTC.